This TCR beta chain is from a study of shared clonotypes between healthy human individuals. This clone was counted only a few times. Investigators spread the genomic DNA of each subset evenly over several immunoSEQ plates. Replicate PCRs for unsorted PBMC used about 0.3 ug DNA (about 30,000 T cell genomes). Some clones are missing from TCRdb's copy, which holds only in-frame ones; the method was immunoSEQ multiplex PCR. The sample consists of about 490,000 clones, about 79% of them appearing once. The sequencing sample was made of PBMCs. The receptor was isolated from a woman in her thirties or forties in good health. Some clones in this sample may be carry-over from other donors' samples.

The DNA for the CDR3 is TGCAGCGTTGAAGATCTTGCTAGCGGGAGAGGCCCAGATACGCAGTATTTT. It yields the protein CSVEDLASGRGPDTQYF. The chain has TRBV29-1 and TRBJ2-3; TRBD2 matches 10 bases. The trim removed 0 bases at V and 4 bases at J, leaving 10 bases unmatched. The germline V gene has CDR1 SQVTM and CDR2 ANQGSEA. This CDR3 region has 17 residues.